One sample yielded the 21 T cell receptor beta chains listed below, sequenced in a study of Ad26.COV2.S vaccination and SARS-CoV-2 variants. The treatment was: about 20 received Ad26.COV2.S at low or high dose, single or two shots; about five received placebo; per-sample allocation not given. Collection of the samples took place on day 63 after the first injection of vaccine or placebo. Clones were sequenced by immunoSEQ multiplex PCR, and TCRdb holds only the in-frame ones, with some missing. The sample includes around 370,000 clones, approximately 81% of them seen just once. The sample consisted of peripheral blood, taken in a trial of Ad26.COV2.S vaccine versus placebo. The origin of the receptors is a person aged 18-65 years who received the Ad26.COV2.S COVID-19 vaccine or a placebo.

This clone was observed at least ten times. The chain couples TRBV6-5 to TRBJ1-5, with 8 bases that match TRBD1. V was clipped by 7 bases and J by 2 bases; unmatched bases: 7. The CDR3 contains 15 residues. The V gene's germline CDR1 is MNHEY and CDR2 SVGAGI. CDR3 region: CASKNRGAGNQPQHF. CDR3 bases: TGTGCCAGCAAAAACAGGGGGGCAGGCAATCAGCCCCAGCATTTT.

The chain combines TRBV4-3 with TRBJ2-7, with TRBD2 matching 11 bases. Germline V CDR1 and CDR2: LGHNA, YSLEER. The CDR3 is made up of 15 amino acids. Germline trimming cut 4 bases from V and 2 bases from J; bases unmatched to any gene: 4. CDR3 sequence reads: CASSLGTSGAYEQYF. CDR3 DNA: TGCGCCAGCAGCCTTGGGACTAGCGGCGCCTACGAGCAGTACTTC.

V is TRBV18 and J is TRBJ2-1; D is perhaps TRBD2 (5 bases). V lost 6 bases and J lost 10, with 13 bases in between. The CDR3 loop spans 12 amino acids. Per germline, CDR1 KGHSH and CDR2 LQKENI. The CDR3 sequence is CASSPISGEQFF. The CDR3 DNA reads TGTGCCAGCTCCCCTATTTCGGGGGAGCAGTTCTTC.

The J gene is TRBJ2-2, the V gene TRBV7-9; 13 bases are shared with TRBD2. Per the germline V gene, CDR1 is SEHNR and CDR2 is FQNEAQ (reference sequence). V was pared by 1 base and J by 5 bases, with 10 bases of the junction left unmatched. This CDR3 comprises 19 residues. The CDR3 loop reads CASSLGTSGGVWRTGELFF. The CDR3 DNA follows: TGTGCCAGCAGCTTAGGGACTAGCGGGGGAGTATGGCGGACCGGGGAGCTGTTTTTT.

The V call is TRBV2, the J call TRBJ2-1; 10 bases are shared with TRBD1. The length of the CDR3 is 16 residues. CDR1 SNHLY and CDR2 FYNNEI come from the germline V gene. Trimming at V came to 7 bases and at J to 3 bases, leaving 9 bases not matched to a gene. As DNA, the CDR3 is TGTGCCAGCAACAAACGGACAGGGGGATTCTACAATGAGCAGTTCTTC. Its translation is CASNKRTGGFYNEQFF.

The CDR3 nucleotides read TGTGCCAGCAGCCCCCAAAGACAGGGAATATACGAGCAGTACTTC. Translated, it gives CASSPQRQGIYEQYF. The genes are TRBV3-1 (or the pseudogene TRBV3-2) and TRBJ2-7; TRBD1 agrees at 7 bases. The CDR3 spans 15 residues. Trimming took 4 bases from V and 4 from J; bases not matched to a gene: 10. Germline loops: CDR1 LGHDT, CDR2 YNNKEL (reference sequence).

As DNA, the CDR3 is TGTGCCAGCAGTAGACAGGGACAAAATGAAAAACTGTTTTTT. As protein: CASSRQGQNEKLFF. The rearrangement uses TRBV6-5 and TRBJ1-4; 7 bases are shared with TRBD1. This CDR3 contains 14 residues. The V segment lost 5 bases and the J segment 5 bases; nucleotides outside the gene matches: 5. CDR1 is MNHEY and CDR2 is SVGAGI in the germline V gene.

The rearrangement links TRBV30 to TRBJ2-3, with unresolved D. Deletions cut 0 bases from V and 0 bases from J, with 13 bases between. From germline, CDR1 is GTSNPN and CDR2 SVGIG (reference sequence). The CDR3 has 16 amino acids. CDR3 DNA: TGTGCCTGGAGTGTACGGGCAGTCACTAGCACAGATACGCAGTATTTT. This translates into CAWSVRAVTSTDTQYF. Together with reference TRBV30 and TRBJ2-3, the CDR3 gives the full variable domain: SQTIHQWPATLVQPVGSPLSLECTVEGTSNPNLYWYRQAAGRGLQLLFYSVGIGQISSEVPQNLSASRPQDRQFILSSKKLLLSDSGFYLCAWSVRAVTSTDTQYFGPGTRLTVL.

This clone was picked up one time. The rearrangement uses TRBV5-1 and TRBJ2-1; 12 bases are a match to TRBD1. The germline gives CDR1 SGHRS, CDR2 YFSETQ. Losses at the gene ends were 2 bases for V and 8 bases for J; bases not matched to a gene: 5. The CDR3 has 15 residues. This CDR3 reads CASSFGTGGLDEQFF. CDR3 nucleotide sequence: TGCGCCAGCAGCTTTGGGACAGGGGGCTTGGATGAGCAGTTCTTC.

CDR3 in DNA: TGTGCCTGGAGTGCCAGAGAAACCTACGAGCAGTACTTC. Translated, it gives CAWSARETYEQYF. The rearrangement joins TRBV30 to TRBJ2-7; D uncertain. The germline V gene encodes CDR1 GTSNPN and CDR2 SVGIG (reference sequence). The CDR3 totals 13 residues. Trimming removed 1 base at V and 2 bases at J, with 9 bases between.

This clone has a handful of counts. This chain links TRBV25-1 with TRBJ1-4, with no clear D. V was shortened by 5 bases and J by 2 bases, with 12 bases between the two germline ends. Germline CDR1 MGHDK, CDR2 SYGVNS. The CDR3 is 15 residues long. The CDR3 reads CASSTRTVTNEKLFF. In DNA, the CDR3 is TGTGCCAGCAGTACCCGGACGGTTACTAATGAAAAACTGTTTTTT.

This chain connects TRBV30 to TRBJ2-3; D is possibly TRBD1 or TRBD2 (5 bases each). Trimming took 1 base from V and 6 from J, leaving 17 bases between them. CDR1 is GTSNPN and CDR2 is SVGIG in the germline V gene (reference sequence). The CDR3 contains 15 residues. CDR3: CAWSDPGGVADTQYF. The CDR3 DNA is TGTGCCTGGAGTGACCCTGGGGGAGTGGCTGATACGCAGTATTTT.

Regarding this clone: Other DNA sequences in this specimen translate into the identical CDR3. The V and J genes are TRBV18 and TRBJ1-6; 8 bases align to TRBD1. The CDR3 runs to 14 residues. CDR1 is KGHSH, CDR2 LQKENI, per germline. With 3 bases clipped from V and 10 bases from J, the junction kept 5 bases outside the gene matches. The CDR3 loop reads CASSPLDRDSPLHF. The CDR3 nucleotides read TGTGCCAGCTCACCCCTGGACAGGGACTCACCCCTCCACTTT. Together with reference TRBV18 and TRBJ1-6, the CDR3 gives the full variable domain: NAGVMQNPRHLVRRRGQEARLRCSPMKGHSHVYWYRQLPEEGLKFMVYLQKENIIDESGMPKERFSAEFPKEGPSILRIQQVVRGDSAAYFCASSPLDRDSPLHFGNGTRLTVT.

The J gene is TRBJ2-2, the V gene TRBV27, with 9 bases fitting TRBD1. The CDR3 has 18 residues. Germline V CDR1 and CDR2: MNHEY, SMNVEV (reference sequence). After removal of 6 bases from V and 4 bases from J, the junction contained 15 bases not matched to a gene. CDR3 region: CASRSTGTGKGGTGELFF. The CDR3 DNA sequence: TGTGCCAGCAGGTCAACCGGGACAGGGAAAGGGGGCACCGGGGAGCTGTTTTTT.

DNA for the CDR3: TGTGCCAGCTCTCAACAGGAGAACACTGAAGCTTTCTTT. It translates to CASSQQENTEAFF. The V call is TRBV18, the J call TRBJ1-1, with a possible D match to TRBD1 (5 bases). The V and J ends lost 6 bases and 1 base respectively, with 9 bases between them. This CDR3 is built from 13 residues. Germline loops: CDR1 KGHSH, CDR2 LQKENI.

The J gene is TRBJ2-7, the V gene TRBV9; 11 bases line up with TRBD2. The germline gives CDR1 SGDLS, CDR2 YYNGEE. With 4 bases clipped from V and 4 bases from J, the junction kept 7 bases outside the gene matches. The length of the CDR3 is 15 residues. CDR3 sequence reads: CASSPSGRSQYEQYF. The CDR3 region has the DNA TGTGCCAGCAGCCCTAGCGGGAGGTCTCAATACGAGCAGTACTTC.

A single count supports this clone. This chain links TRBV7-9 with TRBJ1-1; TRBD1 matches at 10 bases. Germline V gene lookup returns CDR1 SEHNR and CDR2 FQNEAQ (reference sequence). This CDR3 is 14 amino acids long. V was pared by 5 bases and J by 5 bases, with 5 bases of the junction left unmatched. The CDR3, as DNA: TGTGCCAGCAGCCCTCGACAGGGGGCAACTGAAGCTTTCTTT. Protein sequence: CASSPRQGATEAFF.

V is TRBV5-6 and J is TRBJ2-5; TRBD2 matches at 11 bases. The CDR3 has 17 amino acids. The V gene end was trimmed by 4 bases and the J gene end by 2 bases; junction bases not matched to a gene: 10. Per germline, CDR1 SGHDT and CDR2 YYEEEE. CDR3 DNA sequence: TGTGCCAGCAGCCCTTTTCTAGCGGGAGGCCAACAAGAGACCCAGTACTTC. As protein: CASSPFLAGGQQETQYF. Together with reference TRBV5-6 and TRBJ2-5, the CDR3 gives the full variable domain: DAGVTQSPTHLIKTRGQQVTLRCSPKSGHDTVSWYQQALGQGPQFIFQYYEEEERQRGNFPDRFSGHQFPNYSSELNVNALLLGDSALYLCASSPFLAGGQQETQYFGPGTRLLVL.

V and J are TRBV27 and TRBJ2-7; 7 bases fit TRBD2. The CDR3 totals 14 residues. J was trimmed by 4 bases and V by 5 bases; bases with no gene match: 8. CDR1 and CDR2 from the germline V gene are MNHEY and SMNVEV (reference sequence). The CDR3 spells CASSPSPGGYEQYF. The CDR3 DNA is TGTGCCAGCAGTCCCTCGCCGGGGGGATACGAGCAGTACTTC.

The chain carries TRBV30 and TRBJ1-4, with TRBD1 as a possible D gene (6 bases). The CDR3 loop spans 15 amino acids. The germline V and J ends were trimmed by 3 bases and 5 bases, with 16 bases remaining between them. From germline, CDR1 is GTSNPN and CDR2 SVGIG (reference sequence). CDR3 nucleotides: TGTGCCTGGAGCCCGTTTGAGGGGGGGAATGAAAAACTGTTTTTT. Translated: CAWSPFEGGNEKLFF.

The chain joins TRBV19 to TRBJ1-5; D possibly corresponds to TRBD1 (5 bases). The CDR3 length is 15 residues. From germline, CDR1 is LNHDA and CDR2 SQIVND (reference sequence). V was shortened by 5 bases and J by 1 base, with 12 bases between the two germline ends. CDR3: CASSLKGPSNQPQHF. As DNA, the CDR3 is TGTGCCAGTAGTCTTAAGGGACCGAGCAATCAGCCCCAGCATTTT.